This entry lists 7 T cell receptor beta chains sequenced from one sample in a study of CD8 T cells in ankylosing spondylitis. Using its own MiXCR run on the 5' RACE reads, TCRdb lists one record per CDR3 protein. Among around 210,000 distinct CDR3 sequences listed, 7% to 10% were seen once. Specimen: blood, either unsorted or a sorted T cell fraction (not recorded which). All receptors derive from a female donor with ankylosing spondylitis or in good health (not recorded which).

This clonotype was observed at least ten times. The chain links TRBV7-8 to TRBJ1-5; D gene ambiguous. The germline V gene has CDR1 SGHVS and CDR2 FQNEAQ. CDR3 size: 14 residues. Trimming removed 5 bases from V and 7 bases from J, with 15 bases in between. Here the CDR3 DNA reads TGTGCCAGCAGCGCCAATGTGGGTGAACAGCCCCAGCATTTT. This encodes CASSANVGEQPQHF.

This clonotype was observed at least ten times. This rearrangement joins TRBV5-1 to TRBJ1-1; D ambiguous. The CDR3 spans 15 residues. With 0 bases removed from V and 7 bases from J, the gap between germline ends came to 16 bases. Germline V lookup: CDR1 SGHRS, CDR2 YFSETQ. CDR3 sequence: CASSLASSEVHEAFF. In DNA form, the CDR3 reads TGCGCCAGCAGCTTGGCTTCGTCGGAAGTGCATGAAGCTTTCTTT.

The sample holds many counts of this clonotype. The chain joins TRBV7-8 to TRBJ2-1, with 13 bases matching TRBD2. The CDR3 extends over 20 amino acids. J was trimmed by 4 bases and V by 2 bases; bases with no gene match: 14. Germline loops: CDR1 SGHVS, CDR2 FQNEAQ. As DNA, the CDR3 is TGTGCCAGCAGCTTAATGACCCGGACTAGCGGGAGACGGAGTTACAATGAGCAGTTCTTC. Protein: CASSLMTRTSGRRSYNEQFF.

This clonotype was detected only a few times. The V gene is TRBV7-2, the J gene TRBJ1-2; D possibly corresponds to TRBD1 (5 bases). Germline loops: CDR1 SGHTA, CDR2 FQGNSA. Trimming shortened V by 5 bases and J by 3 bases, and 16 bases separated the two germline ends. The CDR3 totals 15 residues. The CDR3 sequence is CASSPLVWGDYGYTF. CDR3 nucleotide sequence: TGTGCCAGCAGCCCACTCGTGTGGGGCGACTATGGCTACACCTTC.

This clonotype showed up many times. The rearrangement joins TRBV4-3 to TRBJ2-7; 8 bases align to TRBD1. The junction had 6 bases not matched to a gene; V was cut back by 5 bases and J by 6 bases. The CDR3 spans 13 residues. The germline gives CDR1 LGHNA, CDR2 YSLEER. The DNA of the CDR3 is TGCGCCAGCAGCTACGACAGGGGTGGCGAGCAGTACTTC. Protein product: CASSYDRGGEQYF.

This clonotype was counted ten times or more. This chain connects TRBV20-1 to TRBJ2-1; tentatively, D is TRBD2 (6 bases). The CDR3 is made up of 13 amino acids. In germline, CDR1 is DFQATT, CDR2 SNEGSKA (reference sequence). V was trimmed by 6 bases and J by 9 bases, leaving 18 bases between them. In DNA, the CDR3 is TGCAGTGCCCATGGGGGAGGATTCGGTGAGCAGTTCTTC. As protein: CSAHGGGFGEQFF.

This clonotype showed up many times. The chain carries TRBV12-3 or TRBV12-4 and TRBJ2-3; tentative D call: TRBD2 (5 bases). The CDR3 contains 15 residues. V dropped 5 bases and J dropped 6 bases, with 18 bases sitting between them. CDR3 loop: CASSTRSAGEDTQYF. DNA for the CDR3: TGTGCCAGCAGTACTCGCTCGGCCGGGGAGGATACGCAGTATTTT.